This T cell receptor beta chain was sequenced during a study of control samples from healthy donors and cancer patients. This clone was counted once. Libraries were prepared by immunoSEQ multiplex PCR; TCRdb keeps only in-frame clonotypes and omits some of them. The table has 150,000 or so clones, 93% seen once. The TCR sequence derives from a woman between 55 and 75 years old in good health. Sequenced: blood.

The CDR3 sequence is CASSKEGTGELFF. The CDR3, as DNA: TGTGCCAGCAGCAAGGAGGGGACCGGGGAGCTGTTTTTT. The gene calls are TRBV7-9 and TRBJ2-2; D might be TRBD2 (6 bases). Germline CDR1 and CDR2: SEHNR and FQNEAQ (reference sequence). The CDR3 is 13 residues long. Trimming took off 5 bases at V and 5 bases at J, with 9 bases between the two ends.